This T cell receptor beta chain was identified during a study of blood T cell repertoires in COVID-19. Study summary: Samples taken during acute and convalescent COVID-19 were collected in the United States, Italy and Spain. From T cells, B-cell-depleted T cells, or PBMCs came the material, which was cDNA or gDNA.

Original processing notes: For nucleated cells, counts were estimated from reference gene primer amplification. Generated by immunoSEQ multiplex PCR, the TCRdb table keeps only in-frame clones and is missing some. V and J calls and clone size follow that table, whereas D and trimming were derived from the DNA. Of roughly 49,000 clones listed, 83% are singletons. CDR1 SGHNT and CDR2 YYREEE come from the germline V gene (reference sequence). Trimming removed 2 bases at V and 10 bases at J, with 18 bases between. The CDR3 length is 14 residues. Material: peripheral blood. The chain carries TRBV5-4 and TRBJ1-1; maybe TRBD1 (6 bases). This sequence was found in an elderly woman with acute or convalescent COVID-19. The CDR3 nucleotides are TGTGCCAGCAGCTTTCAGGGGTCTGCGCTGCTAGCTTTCTTT. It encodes CASSFQGSALLAFF. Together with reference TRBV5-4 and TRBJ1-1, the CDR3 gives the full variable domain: ETGVTQSPTHLIKTRGQQVTLRCSSQSGHNTVSWYQQALGQGPQFIFQYYREEENGRGNFPPRFSGLQFPNYSSELNVNALELDDSALYLCASSFQGSALLAFFGQGTRLTVV.